Listed below are T cell receptor beta chains from one sample, sequenced in a study of a mutant IDH1 vaccine in newly diagnosed glioma. The assay was immunoSEQ multiplex PCR, and TCRdb's table has in-frame clones only and misses some. The table records more than 50,000 clones, 80% to 90% of them present only once. The sample in question was PBMCs, obtained from a glioma patient treated with radiotherapy, temozolomide or both. Receptor source: a man younger than 45 with glioma. The CDR3 runs from the conserved cysteine through the conserved F or W.

>TRBJ2-1|TRBV19
CASQANLKMANEQFF
>TRBJ2-1|TRBV20-1
CSATTGHEQFF
>TRBJ2-3|TRBV4-1
CASSHSESTDTQYF
>TRBJ2-7|TRBV6-1
CASSEAGQPYEQYF
>TRBJ2-5|TRBV4-2
CASSQERGREGTQYF
>TRBJ2-5|TRBV15
CATSRVGAQYF
>TRBJ2-7|TRBV7-9
CASSSGLEDYEQYF
>TRBJ2-3|TRBV6-1
CASSELAGGPDTQYF
>TRBJ1-5|TRBV5-8
CASSLNRVNQPQHF
>TRBJ1-5|TRBV6-5
CASSYSSYNQPQHF
>TRBJ2-7|TRBV5-8
CASSFGGQSYEQYF
>TRBJ2-1|TRBV27
CASSSTGRRNEQFF
>TRBJ1-1|TRBV7-2
CASSPQALATEAFF
>TRBJ1-2|TRBV29-1
CSVGQWGANYGYTF
>TRBJ1-4|TRBV7-9
CASSLTAESEKLFF
>TRBJ1-2|TRBV6-1
CASRLGQEGGYTF
>TRBJ1-6|TRBV2
CASSEMSGLNSPLHF
>TRBJ2-7|TRBV7-9
CASSHQDREGFDGQYF
>TRBJ1-2|TRBV5-1
CASSRTGTGINYGYTF
>TRBJ2-2|TRBV7-9
CACYHTGELFF
>TRBJ2-7|TRBV5-1
CASSSVGRLEQYF
>TRBJ1-4|TRBV6-5
CASRSGTGGEKLFF
>TRBJ2-4|TRBV11-2
CASSLRGDRKTYF
>TRBJ1-3|TRBV2
CARGQGASNSGNTIYF
>TRBJ2-3|TRBV7-6
CASSPRTSASGSTDTQYF
>TRBJ2-5|TRBV6-5
CASSYTSGGQETQYF
>TRBJ1-4|TRBV18
CASSSTGTGTEKLFF
>TRBJ1-2|TRBV30
CAWSGDNYGYTF
>TRBJ2-1|TRBV7-6
CASSWTGVEQFF
>TRBJ2-5|TRBV11-3
CASSQGPKETQYF
>TRBJ2-2|TRBV5-6
CASSLRATGELFF
>TRBJ1-4|TRBV18
CASSPPNRANEKLFF
>TRBJ1-6|TRBV28
CASSPTGFPFYNSPLHF
>TRBJ2-1|TRBV4-2
CASSQGDVGGYNEQFF